The 21 T cell receptor beta chains listed next were all sequenced from one sample in a study of CD8 T cells in Susac syndrome. Random-hexamer reverse transcription was applied to about 0.5 to 1 ug RNA. MiXCR, run by TCRdb on the immunoSEQ multiplex PCR reads, gives a single entry per CDR3 protein. Found here are around 160,000 distinct CDR3 sequences, roughly 94% of them singletons; the top ten hold about 0.09%. Sample: CD4+ T cells from PBMCs. The origin of the receptors is a human donor with multiple sclerosis.

This chain joins TRBV3-1 and TRBJ1-2, with D possibly being TRBD1 (5 bases). The V gene lost 0 bases and the J gene lost 3 bases, with 8 bases spanning the gap. This CDR3 has 14 residues. Germline V gene lookup returns CDR1 LGHDT and CDR2 YNNKEL (reference sequence). In DNA form, the CDR3 reads TGTGCCAGCAGCCAAGATCTGGGACACTATGGCTACACCTTC. Its translation is CASSQDLGHYGYTF.

V gene TRBV4-2 combines with J gene TRBJ1-2; 8 bases are a match to TRBD1. Trimming took 3 bases from V and 7 from J; bases not matched to a gene: 10. Germline loops: CDR1 LGHNA, CDR2 YNFKEQ. This CDR3 contains 15 residues. The CDR3 sequence: CASSHGTGGRGGYTF. The CDR3 DNA is TGTGCCAGCAGCCACGGGACAGGTGGACGCGGTGGCTACACCTTC.

This rearrangement joins TRBV7-2 to TRBJ2-5, with 8 bases fitting TRBD2. Germline CDR1 is SGHTA and CDR2 is FQGNSA. CDR3 length equals 15 residues. Germline trimming cut 2 bases from V and 1 base from J; bases unmatched to any gene: 3. The CDR3 bases are TGTGCCAGCAGCTTACTCCGGGAGGGCCAAGAGACCCAGTACTTC. It codes for CASSLLREGQETQYF.

Only one count was recorded for this clonotype. The genes are TRBV30 and TRBJ1-1; no clear D. Deletions cut 1 base from V and 5 bases from J, with 11 bases between. CDR3 length equals 13 residues. Germline loops: CDR1 GTSNPN, CDR2 SVGIG (reference sequence). The CDR3 region has the DNA TGTGCCTGGAGTGGTCCTGAGGCTACTGAAGCTTTCTTT. Translating gives CAWSGPEATEAFF.

The genes are TRBV7-2 and TRBJ2-1; unclear D gene. Germline V CDR1 and CDR2: SGHTA, FQGNSA. There are 13 residues in the CDR3. Trimming took 7 bases from V and 6 from J, leaving 13 bases between them. In nucleotides, the CDR3 is TGTGCCAGCACCTGGGCCCACCTCAATGAGCAGTTCTTC. Residues: CASTWAHLNEQFF.

The chain has TRBV30 and TRBJ1-2; no reliable D call. V was shortened by 5 bases and J by 5 bases, with 6 bases between the two germline ends. Germline V gene sequence: CDR1 GTSNPN, CDR2 SVGIG (reference sequence). CDR3 length: 10 amino acids. In DNA, the CDR3 is TGTGCCTGGTACAGATATGGCTACACCTTC. Its translation: CAWYRYGYTF. The whole variable domain, remainder taken from reference TRBV30 and TRBJ1-2, is SQTIHQWPATLVQPVGSPLSLECTVEGTSNPNLYWYRQAAGRGLQLLFYSVGIGQISSEVPQNLSASRPQDRQFILSSKKLLLSDSGFYLCAWYRYGYTFGSGTRLTVV.

The chain is built from TRBV6-1 and TRBJ1-1, with D perhaps matching TRBD1 (5 bases). This CDR3 is 12 amino acids long. Germline CDR1 is MNHNS and CDR2 is SASEGT. The V end was cut by 7 bases, the J end by 7 bases, with 13 bases between. Here the CDR3 reads CASMVDISEAFF. CDR3 in DNA: TGTGCCAGCATGGTGGACATCAGTGAAGCTTTCTTT.

The chain carries TRBV14 and TRBJ2-1; no clear D gene. The CDR3 runs 16 residues. Looked up from germline, CDR1 is SGHDN and CDR2 is FVKESK. V was trimmed by 3 bases and J by 4 bases, leaving 16 bases between them. The CDR3 is CASSHLVATYYNEQFF. The DNA for the CDR3 is TGTGCCAGCAGCCACCTGGTTGCGACATATTACAATGAGCAGTTCTTC.

The rearrangement links TRBV7-9 to TRBJ2-7; 10 nucleotides align to TRBD1. The V segment lost 1 base and the J segment 0 bases; nucleotides outside the gene matches: 3. Germline V gene lookup returns CDR1 SEHNR and CDR2 FQNEAQ (reference sequence). This CDR3 region has 16 residues. The CDR3: CASSLGGQGSSYEQYF. Here the CDR3 DNA reads TGTGCCAGCAGCTTAGGGGGACAGGGGAGCTCCTACGAGCAGTACTTC.

The genes are TRBV19 and TRBJ1-5; maybe TRBD1 (6 bases). V was cut by 4 bases and J by 6 bases, with 10 bases left in between. The CDR3 loop spans 13 amino acids. The germline V gene has CDR1 LNHDA and CDR2 SQIVND (reference sequence). CDR3 in DNA: TGTGCCAGTAGTACCAACAGGGCTCAGCCCCAGCATTTT. Protein product: CASSTNRAQPQHF. Based on the CDR3 plus reference TRBV19 and TRBJ1-5, the full variable domain is DGGITQSPKYLFRKEGQNVTLSCEQNLNHDAMYWYRQDPGQGLRLIYYSQIVNDFQKGDIAEGYSVSREKKESFPLTVTSAQKNPTAFYLCASSTNRAQPQHFGDGTRLSIL.

This sequence joins TRBV19 and TRBJ1-5, with D unclear. The CDR3 length is 15 residues. Per germline, CDR1 LNHDA and CDR2 SQIVND (reference sequence). V shed 2 bases and J shed 3 bases, with 11 bases lying between them. CDR3: CASSITQQYNQPQHF. The CDR3 nucleotides read TGTGCCAGTAGTATAACCCAACAGTACAATCAGCCCCAGCATTTT.

This clonotype was recorded only once. The chain couples TRBV14 to TRBJ2-2; no clear D gene. Trimming cost V 3 bases and J 7 bases, with 12 bases left between them. The CDR3 has 14 residues. Looked up from germline, CDR1 is SGHDN and CDR2 is FVKESK. The CDR3 nucleotides are TGTGCCAGCAGCCAGCACGGGCCGAGCGGGGAGCTGTTTTTT. Protein: CASSQHGPSGELFF.

V and J are TRBV9 and TRBJ2-5; TRBD2 agrees at 10 bases. The CDR3 length is 16 residues. From germline, CDR1 is SGDLS and CDR2 YYNGEE. V lost 2 bases, J lost 2 bases, and 6 bases stayed unmatched. CDR3 sequence: CASSVSTSGTQETQYF. The CDR3 region has the DNA TGTGCCAGCAGCGTCTCCACTAGCGGGACGCAAGAGACCCAGTACTTC.

CDR3 bases: TGCAGTGCCGCCCCCGGCTCGGAGACCCAGTACTTC. Protein product: CSAAPGSETQYF. The J gene is TRBJ2-5, the V gene TRBV20-1; D unresolved. V was trimmed by 6 bases and J by 5 bases, leaving 13 bases between them. Germline lookup yields CDR1 DFQATT and CDR2 SNEGSKA (reference sequence). The CDR3 loop spans 12 amino acids.

The chain is built from TRBV7-3 and TRBJ2-1, with 7 bases aligning to TRBD2. Germline V lookup: CDR1 SGHTA, CDR2 FQGTGA. The CDR3 is 13 residues long. V was clipped by 4 bases and J by 9 bases; unmatched bases: 6. The CDR3 sequence is CASSSRGEFEQFF. Here the CDR3 DNA reads TGTGCCAGCAGCTCCCGGGGGGAATTTGAGCAGTTCTTC.

The chain recombines TRBV9 with TRBJ2-7, with D possibly matching TRBD1 (6 bases). Germline CDR1 and CDR2: SGDLS and YYNGEE. V lost 3 bases and J 2 bases, leaving 12 bases between the germline ends. CDR3 length: 14 residues. The CDR3 coding sequence is TGTGCCAGCAGCGCGGGACACTCAACCTACGAGCAGTACTTC. It codes for CASSAGHSTYEQYF.

The gene calls are TRBV29-1 and TRBJ1-4; unclear D gene. Germline V gene data show CDR1 as SQVTM and CDR2 as ANQGSEA. The CDR3 has 14 amino acids. Trimming removed 6 bases from V and 4 bases from J, with 15 bases in between. The CDR3 DNA sequence: TGCAGCGTCTTACCCCGGACGGATAATGAAAAACTGTTTTTT. Amino acid sequence: CSVLPRTDNEKLFF. Complete variable domain (other parts from reference TRBV29-1 and TRBJ1-4): SAVISQKPSRDICQRGTSLTIQCQVDSQVTMMFWYRQQPGQSLTLIATANQGSEATYESGFVIDKFPISRPNLTFSTLTVSNMSPEDSSIYLCSVLPRTDNEKLFFGSGTQLSVL.

The chain combines TRBV29-1 with TRBJ1-1; D remains unclear. This CDR3 is 10 amino acids long. The V gene's germline CDR1 is SQVTM and CDR2 ANQGSEA. V dropped 6 bases and J dropped 7 bases, with 9 bases sitting between them. The CDR3 sequence: CSVDIDEAFF. CDR3 nucleotide sequence: TGCAGCGTGGATATTGATGAAGCTTTCTTT.

The chain couples TRBV9 to TRBJ2-7; 8 bases line up with TRBD2. Germline CDR1 reads SGDLS; CDR2 reads YYNGEE. V shed 3 bases, J shed 2 bases, and the junction held 13 bases outside the gene matches. The CDR3 spans 17 residues. The CDR3 DNA sequence: TGTGCCAGCAGCGCGGGGGGGACCCCAGGACAACCCTACGAGCAGTACTTC. Amino acids: CASSAGGTPGQPYEQYF.

In the case of this clonotype: The junction departs from germline at one end; a sequencing error may be responsible. This chain connects TRBV15 to TRBJ2-1; the D is unclear. Germline V gene lookup returns CDR1 LNHNV and CDR2 YYDKDF (reference sequence). The CDR3 covers 13 residues. The CDR3 coding sequence is TGTGCCACCAGCAGAGGCTCCAACAATGAGCAGTTCTTC. It is translated as CATSRGSNNEQFF.

The rearrangement uses TRBV5-1 and TRBJ1-1, with D uncertain. Germline assignment: CDR1 SGHRS and CDR2 YFSETQ. The V and J ends lost 4 bases and 0 bases respectively, with 7 bases between them. This CDR3 contains 13 residues. The CDR3 here is CASSATLNTEAFF. DNA of the CDR3: TGCGCCAGCAGCGCCACATTGAACACTGAAGCTTTCTTT.